This T cell receptor (beta chain) emerged from a study of shared clonotypes between healthy human individuals. V gave up 5 bases and J gave up 2 bases; unmatched junction bases: 9. The germline CDR1 and CDR2 sequences are SGHRS and YFSETQ. The CDR3 covers 16 residues. For every subset, genomic DNA was evenly distributed across several immunoSEQ plates. Sequencing used immunoSEQ multiplex PCR; TCRdb keeps in-frame clones, though not all of them. The table records some 350,000 clones, less than 85% of them present only once. This clone was counted ten times or more. Its cognate antigen is unknown. The study, taken as a whole, reports: The sole specimen, blood, was sampled, and tissue repertoires likely differ. Depth was large, yet rarefaction showed that sorted-subset sequencing was incomplete.

This TCR was sampled from a man under 40 in good health. The V gene is TRBV5-1, the J gene TRBJ2-3; 9 bases match TRBD2. The sample comprised memory CD4+ T cells sorted from blood. Subset described: CD45RA-negative fraction. This CDR3 reads CASSYSGSRDTDTQYF. The CDR3 DNA reads TGCGCCAGCAGTTATAGCGGGAGCAGGGACACAGATACGCAGTATTTT.